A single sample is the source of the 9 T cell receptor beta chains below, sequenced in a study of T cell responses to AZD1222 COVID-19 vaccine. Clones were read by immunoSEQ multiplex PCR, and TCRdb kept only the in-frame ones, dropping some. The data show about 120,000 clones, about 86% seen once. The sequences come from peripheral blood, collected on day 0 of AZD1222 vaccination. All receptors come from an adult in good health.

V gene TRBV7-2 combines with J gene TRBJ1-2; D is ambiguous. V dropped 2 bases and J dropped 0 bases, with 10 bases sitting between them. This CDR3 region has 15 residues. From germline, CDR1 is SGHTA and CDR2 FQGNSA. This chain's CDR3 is CASSLRRAANYGYTF. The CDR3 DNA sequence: TGTGCCAGCAGCTTAAGGAGGGCGGCTAACTATGGCTACACCTTC. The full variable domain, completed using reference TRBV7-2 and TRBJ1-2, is GAGVSQSPSNKVTEKGKDVELRCDPISGHTALYWYRQSLGQGLEFLIYFQGNSAPDKSGLPSDRFSAERTGGSVSTLTIQRTQQEDSAVYLCASSLRRAANYGYTFGSGTRLTVV.

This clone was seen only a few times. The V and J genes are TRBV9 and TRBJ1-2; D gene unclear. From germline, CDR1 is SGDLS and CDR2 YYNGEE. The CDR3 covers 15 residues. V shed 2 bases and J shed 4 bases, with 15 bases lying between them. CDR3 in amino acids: CASSVEGREAYGYTF. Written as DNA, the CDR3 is TGTGCCAGCAGCGTGGAGGGAAGGGAAGCCTATGGCTACACCTTC. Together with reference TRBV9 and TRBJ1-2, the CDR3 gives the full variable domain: DSGVTQTPKHLITATGQRVTLRCSPRSGDLSVYWYQQSLDQGLQFLIQYYNGEERAKGNILERFSAQQFPDLHSELNLSSLELGDSALYFCASSVEGREAYGYTFGSGTRLTVV.

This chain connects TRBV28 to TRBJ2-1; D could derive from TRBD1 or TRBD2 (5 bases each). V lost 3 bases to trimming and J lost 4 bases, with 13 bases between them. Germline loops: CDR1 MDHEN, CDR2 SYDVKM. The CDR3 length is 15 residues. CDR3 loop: CASSFSGPSYNEQFF. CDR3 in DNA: TGTGCCAGCAGTTTTTCGGGACCAAGTTACAATGAGCAGTTCTTC.

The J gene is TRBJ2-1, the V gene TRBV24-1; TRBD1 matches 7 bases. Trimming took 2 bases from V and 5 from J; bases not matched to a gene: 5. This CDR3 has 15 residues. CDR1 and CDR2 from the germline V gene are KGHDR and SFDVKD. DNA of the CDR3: TGTGCCACCAGTGATTCCGGGACAGTAAACAATGAGCAGTTCTTC. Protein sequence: CATSDSGTVNNEQFF.

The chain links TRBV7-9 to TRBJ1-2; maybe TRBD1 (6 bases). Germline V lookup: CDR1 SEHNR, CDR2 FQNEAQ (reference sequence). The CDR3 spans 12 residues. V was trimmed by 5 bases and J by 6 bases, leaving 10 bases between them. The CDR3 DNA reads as TGTGCCAGCAGCAGCAGACAGGATGGCTACACCTTC. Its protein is CASSSRQDGYTF. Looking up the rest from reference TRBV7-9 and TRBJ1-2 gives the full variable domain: DTGVSQNPRHKITKRGQNVTFRCDPISEHNRLYWYRQTLGQGPEFLTYFQNEAQLEKSRLLSDRFSAERPKGSFSTLEIQRTEQGDSAMYLCASSSRQDGYTFGSGTRLTVV.

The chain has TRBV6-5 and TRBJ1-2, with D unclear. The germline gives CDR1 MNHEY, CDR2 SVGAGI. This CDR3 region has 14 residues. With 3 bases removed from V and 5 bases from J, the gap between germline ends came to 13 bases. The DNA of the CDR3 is TGTGCCAGCAGTTATAAGTCCACGTCTTATGGCTACACCTTC. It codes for CASSYKSTSYGYTF.

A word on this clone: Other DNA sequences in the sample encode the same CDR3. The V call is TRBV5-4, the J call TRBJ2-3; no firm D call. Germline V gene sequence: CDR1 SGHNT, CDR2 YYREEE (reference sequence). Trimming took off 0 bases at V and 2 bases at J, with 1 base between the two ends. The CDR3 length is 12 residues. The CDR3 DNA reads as TGTGCCAGCAGCTTGGTCACAGATACGCAGTATTTT. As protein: CASSLVTDTQYF. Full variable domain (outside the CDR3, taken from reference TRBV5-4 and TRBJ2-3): ETGVTQSPTHLIKTRGQQVTLRCSSQSGHNTVSWYQQALGQGPQFIFQYYREEENGRGNFPPRFSGLQFPNYSSELNVNALELDDSALYLCASSLVTDTQYFGPGTRLTVL.

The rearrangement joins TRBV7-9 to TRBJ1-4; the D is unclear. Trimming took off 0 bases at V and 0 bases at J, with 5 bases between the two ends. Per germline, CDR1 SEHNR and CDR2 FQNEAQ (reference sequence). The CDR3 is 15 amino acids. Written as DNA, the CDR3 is TGTGCCAGCAGCTTAGCAGGAACAACTAATGAAAAACTGTTTTTT. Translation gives CASSLAGTTNEKLFF.

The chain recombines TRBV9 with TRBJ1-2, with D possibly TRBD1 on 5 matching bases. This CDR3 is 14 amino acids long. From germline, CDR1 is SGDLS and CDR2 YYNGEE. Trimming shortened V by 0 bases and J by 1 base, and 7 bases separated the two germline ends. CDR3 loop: CASSVDRLNYGYTF. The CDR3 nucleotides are TGTGCCAGCAGCGTAGACAGGCTTAACTATGGCTACACCTTC.